The source of this T cell receptor (beta chain) is a study of cytomegalovirus exposure and HLA in healthy donors. General study findings and limits: Specific recognition of CMV antigens was confirmed in vitro for a few chains (all CMV-associated). Later work showed greater clonal expansion in HLA-associated TCR beta chains than in equally common others. As a later analysis showed, a missense DCLRE1C variant was linked to trimming of TCR beta V- and J-genes. Relative to the approximately 700-donor mean, N-insertions were reportedly fewer in an Asian-associated ancestry cluster in a later analysis.

The study ran its PCR with 60 Vbeta and 13 Jbeta primers. Method: immunoSEQ multiplex PCR; TCRdb's copy keeps in-frame clones and lacks some. The sample lists 150,000 to 200,000 clones; 82% were seen once. Germline lookup yields CDR1 SQVTM and CDR2 ANQGSEA. The V and J ends lost 6 bases and 5 bases, in that order; junction bases with no gene match: 12. CDR3 length equals 15 residues. For this clone: Antigen specificity is unknown.

Sequencing used PBMCs. This receptor was obtained from a girl aged 2 to 10 in good health and CMV-seropositive. This chain uses TRBV29-1 with TRBJ2-3; the match to TRBD1 covers 9 bases. DNA of the CDR3: TGCAGCGTGTGGGGGCCGGACAGGGGAGGAGATACGCAGTATTTT. It is translated as CSVWGPDRGGDTQYF.